This TCR beta chain was sequenced for a study of cytomegalovirus exposure and HLA in healthy donors. Unrecorded immune exposure was likely among donors, who were nominally healthy when sampled. Study-wide results and limits: Later analysis suggested links between common viral pathogens and several top significant clusters.

Regarding this clone: The antigen remains undetermined.

Primers: 60 Vbeta forward and 13 Jbeta reverse. Here immunoSEQ multiplex PCR was the method, and the copy in TCRdb shows in-frame clones only, minus some. Among some 160,000 clones, about 64% were seen once, and the ten largest hold about 4.1%. Per the germline V gene, CDR1 is SGHRS and CDR2 is YFSETQ. V gave up 4 bases and J gave up 4 bases; unmatched junction bases: 11. The CDR3 is made up of 16 amino acids. Sequenced material: PBMCs. The V and J genes are TRBV5-1 and TRBJ2-3; 8 nucleotides line up with TRBD1. The origin of this receptor is a man aged 60 to 75 in good health and CMV-seronegative. In DNA, the CDR3 is TGCGCCAGCAGCCAGCTACTCCAGGGGGCGTCAGATACGCAGTATTTT. As protein: CASSQLLQGASDTQYF.